The TCR beta chain under discussion was sequenced for a study of Graves' ophthalmopathy and Graves' hyperthyroidism. RNA served as the template for amplifying TCR beta CDR3 regions. An initial RT-PCR round employing HTBI primers preceded a second-round multiplex PCR. TCRdb re-called the multiplex PCR reads with MiXCR, one entry per CDR3 protein. This sample yields hundreds of thousands of distinct CDR3 sequences, of which roughly 40% are seen a single time; 35% to 55% belongs to the top ten. This clonotype has at least ten counts. Ophthalmopathy donors showed moderate-to-severe activity, CAS ≥3, NOSPECS ≥4 and a duration under 3 months. Excluded: other autoimmune disease, uncontrolled infection, pregnancy or lactation. Orbital computed tomography and thyroid ultrasound, along with TRAb, serum thyroxine and clinical symptoms, underpinned diagnosis. This CDR3 has 15 residues. From germline, CDR1 is LNHNV and CDR2 YYDKDF (reference sequence). Trimming took 0 bases from V and 5 from J; bases not matched to a gene: 4.

The chain employs TRBV15 and TRBJ2-5, with 9 bases matching TRBD1. Source material: peripheral blood. The origin of this receptor is an adult man with Graves' ophthalmopathy. CDR3 sequence: CATSRDRGQGETQYF. In DNA form, the CDR3 reads TGTGCCACCAGCAGAGATCGGGGACAGGGCGAGACCCAGTACTTC.